The 7 T cell receptor beta chains reported below all come from one sample, sequenced in a study of T-cell memory formation after mild COVID-19. TCRdb re-derived calls from the 5' RACE reads in MiXCR, one entry per CDR3 protein. The repertoire holds around 190,000 distinct CDR3 sequences, with less than 20% as singletons. Sequencing was performed on PBMCs or a T cell subset sorted from them (not recorded which). Source of these receptors: a man aged 18-30 years who had mild COVID-19 (a few samples of this study predate the infection). Cell type and time point are not known.

In this sample, this clonotype turned up a few times. This rearrangement joins TRBV10-2 to TRBJ2-1; D ambiguous. Looked up from germline, CDR1 is WSHSY and CDR2 is SAAADI. This CDR3 spans 15 amino acids. The ends were cut back, 6 bases at V and 0 bases at J, with 12 bases in the middle. The CDR3 DNA reads as TGCGCCAGCAGCGCCGGGTGGAGCTCCTACAATGAGCAGTTCTTC. This gives the protein CASSAGWSSYNEQFF.

This clonotype came up a few times. The gene calls are TRBV7-2 and TRBJ1-2, with TRBD1 as a possible D gene (6 bases). CDR3 size: 17 residues. Germline CDR1 is SGHTA and CDR2 is FQGNSA. Trimming shortened V by 4 bases and J by 7 bases, and 25 bases separated the two germline ends. CDR3 in amino acids: CASSSTIPGRGQGGYTF. DNA of the CDR3: TGTGCCAGCAGCTCTACAATACCGGGACGGGGGCAGGGTGGCTACACCTTC.

The V call is TRBV5-1, the J call TRBJ1-1; no firm D call. Trimming cost V 0 bases and J 1 base, with 10 bases left between them. CDR3 length: 15 amino acids. CDR1 and CDR2 from the germline V gene are SGHRS and YFSETQ. CDR3 in amino acids: CASSLATGRNTEAFF. As DNA, the CDR3 is TGCGCCAGCAGCTTGGCCACGGGGAGGAACACTGAAGCTTTCTTT.

In the case of this clonotype: Its ends do not fully match the called genes, so a read error is possible. This sequence joins TRBV4-2 and TRBJ2-2; 7 bases are shared with TRBD1. The CDR3 is 13 residues long. Germline V gene data show CDR1 as LGHNA and CDR2 as YNFKEQ. CDR3: CARLTGNTAELFF. CDR3 coding DNA: TGTGCCAGGTTGACAGGGAACACCGCGGAGCTGTTTTTT.

The chain carries TRBV20-1 and TRBJ1-6; the D gene is possibly TRBD1 (5 bases). Between the trimmed V and J ends, which lost 0 bases and 0 bases, there was a span of 9 bases. CDR3 length equals 16 residues. Germline V gives CDR1 DFQATT, CDR2 SNEGSKA (reference sequence). CDR3 sequence reads: CSARDRGSSYNSPLHF. CDR3 DNA: TGCAGTGCTAGAGATAGGGGCAGCTCCTATAATTCACCCCTCCACTTT.

In this sample, this clonotype turned up a few times. This chain links TRBV7-3 with TRBJ1-2, with TRBD1 matching 12 bases. Germline assignment: CDR1 SGHTA and CDR2 FQGTGA. V dropped 5 bases and J dropped 6; count of bases not matched to a gene: 4. The CDR3 covers 14 residues. CDR3 bases: TGTGCCAGCAGCGCCGGGACAGGGGGCGATGGCTACACCTTC. Translation: CASSAGTGGDGYTF.

This clonotype was counted only a few times. V usage is TRBV18 and J usage is TRBJ2-3, with a tentative D call TRBD2 (5 bases). Trimming took 3 bases from V and 1 from J, leaving 11 bases between them. Germline values: CDR1 KGHSH, CDR2 LQKENI. This CDR3 has 15 amino acids. Here the CDR3 DNA reads TGTGCCAGCTCACCTGGCAGCGGTCGCACAGATACGCAGTATTTT. Protein sequence: CASSPGSGRTDTQYF.